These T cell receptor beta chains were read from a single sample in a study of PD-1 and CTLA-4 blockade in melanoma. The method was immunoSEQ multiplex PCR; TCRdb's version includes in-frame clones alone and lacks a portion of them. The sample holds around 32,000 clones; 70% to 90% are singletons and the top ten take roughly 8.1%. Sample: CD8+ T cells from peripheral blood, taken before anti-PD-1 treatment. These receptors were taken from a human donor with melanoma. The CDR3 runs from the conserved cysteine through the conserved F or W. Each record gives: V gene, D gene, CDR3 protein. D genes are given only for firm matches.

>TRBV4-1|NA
CASSQLAVYNYGYTF
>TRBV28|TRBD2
CASSRETSYEDTQYF
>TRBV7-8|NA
CASSPRTEAGDEQYF
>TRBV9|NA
CASSPREAFQETQYF
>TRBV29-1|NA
CSPRLGDTQYF
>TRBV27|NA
CASSLGLSYEQYF
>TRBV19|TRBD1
CASHRGDTEAFF
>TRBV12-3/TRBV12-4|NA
CASRGPDTGELFF
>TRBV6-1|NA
CASSDPAGSTDTQYF
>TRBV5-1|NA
CASSYTPNTEAFF
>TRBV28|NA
CASRDSGNTIYF
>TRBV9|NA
CASSVATDTQYF
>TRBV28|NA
CATMEGEQYF
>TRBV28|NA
CASSFDRIDSPLHF
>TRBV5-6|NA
CASSLSGSGELFF
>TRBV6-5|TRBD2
CASSMGLGVYYEQYF
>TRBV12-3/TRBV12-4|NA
CASSPRGSDTQYF
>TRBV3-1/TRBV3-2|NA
CASSPGGTINTEAFF
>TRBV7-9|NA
CASTGGEGNSPLHF
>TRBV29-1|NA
CSALGTVNTGELFF
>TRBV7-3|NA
CASSLVLEGEQFF
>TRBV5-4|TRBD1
CASSGQAGSYEQYF
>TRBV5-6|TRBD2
CASSQPSGLYYEQYF
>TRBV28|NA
CASSASSYEQYF
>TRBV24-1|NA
CATSEGTDSYNEQFF
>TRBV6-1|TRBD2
CASSDVAGVGSYEQYF
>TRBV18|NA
CASSPAGNYGYTF
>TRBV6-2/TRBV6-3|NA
CASSYSNSLSLVEQFF
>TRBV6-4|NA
CASSDYSSRTFF
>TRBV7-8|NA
CASALFGAGYAGELFF
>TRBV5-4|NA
CASSLGPEHPNTGELFF
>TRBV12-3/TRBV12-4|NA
CASSLGNYEQYF
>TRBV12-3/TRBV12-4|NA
CASSGDKTYEQYF
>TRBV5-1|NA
CASSLVEVGDTQYF
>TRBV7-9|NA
CASSFDGNTEAFF
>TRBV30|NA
CAWWREETQYF
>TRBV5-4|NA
CASSLEGAGANVLTF
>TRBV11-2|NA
CASSFGDSGELFF
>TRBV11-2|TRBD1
CASSLGQGSGNTIYF
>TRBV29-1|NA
CSVEDTPSDTIYF
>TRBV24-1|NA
CATSDTGSTTEAFF
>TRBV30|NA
CAWGRGYNEQFF
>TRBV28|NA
CASSAEYPEQFF
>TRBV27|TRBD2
CASSPPGLAVYNEQFF
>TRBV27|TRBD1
CASSPIPGQGSGNTIYF
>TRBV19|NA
CASKIKGGSYNEQFF
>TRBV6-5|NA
CASSYSFNEKLFF
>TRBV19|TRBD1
CASINIDRVGTEAFF
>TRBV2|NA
CASSPTGTGMNTEAFF
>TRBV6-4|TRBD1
CASSDSPGQGNSPLHF
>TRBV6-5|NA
CASREVGGNQPQHF
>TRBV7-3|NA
CASSSVGAGSSYNEQFF
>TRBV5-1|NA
CASSFGDPAREKLFF
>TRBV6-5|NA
CASNGREQYF
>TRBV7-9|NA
CASNKGGPGYGYTF
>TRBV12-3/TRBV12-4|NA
CASSFPRGEKLFF
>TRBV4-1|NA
CASSQGDGFTGELFF
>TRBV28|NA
CASSSLRVHTEAFF
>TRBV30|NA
CAWWDVSSGNTIYF
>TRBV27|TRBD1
CASSFSQPHGQVLGSYEQYF